This T cell receptor beta chain appears in the sequencing data of a study of early T cells in non-severe SARS-CoV-2 infection. The germline CDR1 and CDR2 sequences are DFQATT and SNEGSKA (reference sequence). The CDR3 contains 14 residues. V lost 1 base, J lost 1 base, and 11 bases lay in between. Individual cDNA molecules carried attached unique molecular identifiers. Using its own MiXCR run on the 5' RACE reads, TCRdb lists one record per CDR3 protein. The sample carries about 80,000 distinct CDR3 sequences, 5% recorded once. Sequencing was performed on whole blood, taken at baseline. This clonotype originated in an adult who was a healthcare worker with PCR-confirmed SARS-CoV-2 infection or an uninfected control (not recorded which). The chain has TRBV20-1 and TRBJ2-7, with D unclear. The DNA of the CDR3 is TGCAGTGCTAGAGGATGGGGTGAATCCTACGAGCAGTACTTC. Translated, it gives CSARGWGESYEQYF.